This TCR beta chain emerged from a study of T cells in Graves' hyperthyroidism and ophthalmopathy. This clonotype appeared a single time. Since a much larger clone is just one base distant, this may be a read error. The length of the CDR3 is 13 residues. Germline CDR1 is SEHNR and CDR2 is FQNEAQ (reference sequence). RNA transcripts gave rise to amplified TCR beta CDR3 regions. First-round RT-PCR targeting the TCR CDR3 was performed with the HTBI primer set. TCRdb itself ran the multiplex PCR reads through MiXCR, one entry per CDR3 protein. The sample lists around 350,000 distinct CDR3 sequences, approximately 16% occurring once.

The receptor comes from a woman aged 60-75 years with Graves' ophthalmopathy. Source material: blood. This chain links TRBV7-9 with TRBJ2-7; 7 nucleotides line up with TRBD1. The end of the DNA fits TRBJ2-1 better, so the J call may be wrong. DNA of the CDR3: TGTGCCAGCACCCCGGGACAGTCCTACGAGCAGTTCTTC. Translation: CASTPGQSYEQFF.